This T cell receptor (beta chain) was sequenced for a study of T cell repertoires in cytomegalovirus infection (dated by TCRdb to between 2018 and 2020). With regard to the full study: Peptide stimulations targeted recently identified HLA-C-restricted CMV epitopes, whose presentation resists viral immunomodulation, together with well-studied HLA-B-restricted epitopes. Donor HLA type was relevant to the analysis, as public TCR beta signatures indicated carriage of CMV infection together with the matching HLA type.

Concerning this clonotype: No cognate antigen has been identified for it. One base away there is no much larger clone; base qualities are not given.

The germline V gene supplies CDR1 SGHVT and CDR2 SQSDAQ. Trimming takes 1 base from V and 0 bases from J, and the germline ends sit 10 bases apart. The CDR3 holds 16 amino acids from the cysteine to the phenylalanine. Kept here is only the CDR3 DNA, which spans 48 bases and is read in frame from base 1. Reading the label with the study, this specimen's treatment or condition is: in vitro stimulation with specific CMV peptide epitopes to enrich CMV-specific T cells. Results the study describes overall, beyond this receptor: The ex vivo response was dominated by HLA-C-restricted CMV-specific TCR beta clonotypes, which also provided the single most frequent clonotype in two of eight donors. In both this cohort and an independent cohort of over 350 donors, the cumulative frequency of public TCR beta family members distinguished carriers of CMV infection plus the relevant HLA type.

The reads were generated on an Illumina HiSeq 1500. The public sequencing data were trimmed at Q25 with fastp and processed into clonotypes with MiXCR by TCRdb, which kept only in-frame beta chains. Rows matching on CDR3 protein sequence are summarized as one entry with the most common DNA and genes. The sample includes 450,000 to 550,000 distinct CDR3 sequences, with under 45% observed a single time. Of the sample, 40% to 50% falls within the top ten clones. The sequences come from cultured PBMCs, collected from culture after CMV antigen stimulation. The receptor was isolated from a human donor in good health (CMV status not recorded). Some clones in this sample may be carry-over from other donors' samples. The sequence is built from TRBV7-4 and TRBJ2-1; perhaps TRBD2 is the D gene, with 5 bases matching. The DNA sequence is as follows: TGTGCCAGCAGCTTAGGGGAGTTAGGCTCCTACAATGAGCAGTTCTTC. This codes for CASSLGELGSYNEQFF.